Sequencing of this T cell receptor (beta chain) was carried out in a study of chronic HIV infection and antiretroviral therapy. Germline values: CDR1 MDHEN, CDR2 SYDVKM. V trimming: 2 bases; J trimming: 2 bases; junction bases outside the gene matches: 3. This CDR3 spans 16 amino acids. TCRdb called the 5' RACE reads again in MiXCR, with one record for every CDR3 protein. The profile shows roughly 48,000 distinct CDR3 sequences, approximately 20% of them singletons. The chain uses TRBV28 and TRBJ1-5; 10 bases align to TRBD1. Specimen: peripheral blood. The clonotype was recovered from an adult who had HIV and had not received antiretroviral therapy, or was an uninfected healthy control (not recorded which). The chain's CDR3 is CASSLGQGGGNQPQHF. CDR3 DNA: TGTGCCAGCAGTTTAGGACAGGGGGGAGGCAATCAGCCCCAGCATTTT.